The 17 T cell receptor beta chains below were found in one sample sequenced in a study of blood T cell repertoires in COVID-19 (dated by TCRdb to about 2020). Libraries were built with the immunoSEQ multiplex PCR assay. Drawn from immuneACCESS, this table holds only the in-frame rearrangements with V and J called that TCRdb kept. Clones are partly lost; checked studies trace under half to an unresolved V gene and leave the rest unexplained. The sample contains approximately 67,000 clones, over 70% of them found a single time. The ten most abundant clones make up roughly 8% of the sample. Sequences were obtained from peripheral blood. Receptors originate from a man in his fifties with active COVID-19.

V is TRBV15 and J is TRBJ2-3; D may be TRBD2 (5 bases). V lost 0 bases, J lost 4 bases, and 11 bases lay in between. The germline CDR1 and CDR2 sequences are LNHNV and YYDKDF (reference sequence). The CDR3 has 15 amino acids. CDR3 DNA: TGTGCCACCAGCAGAGATGCCCTAGCCGCAGATACGCAGTATTTT. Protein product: CATSRDALAADTQYF.

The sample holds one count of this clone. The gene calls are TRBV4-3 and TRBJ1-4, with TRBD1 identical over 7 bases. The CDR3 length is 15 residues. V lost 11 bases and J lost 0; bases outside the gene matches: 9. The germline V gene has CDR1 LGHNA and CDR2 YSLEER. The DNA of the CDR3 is TGCGCCGACGCAAGGGGGCCAACAACTAATGAAAAACTGTTTTTT. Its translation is CADARGPTTNEKLFF.

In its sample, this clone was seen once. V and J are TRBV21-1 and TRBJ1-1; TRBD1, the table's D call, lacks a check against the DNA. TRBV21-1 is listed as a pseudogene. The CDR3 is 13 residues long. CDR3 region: CASGDRDNTEAFF. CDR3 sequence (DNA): TGTGCCAGCGGGGACAGGGACAACACTGAAGCTTTCTTT.

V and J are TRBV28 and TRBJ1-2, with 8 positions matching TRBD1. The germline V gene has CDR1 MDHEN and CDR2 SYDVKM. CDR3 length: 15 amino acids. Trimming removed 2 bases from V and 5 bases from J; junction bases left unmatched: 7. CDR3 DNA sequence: TGTGCCAGCAGTTTACAAACCAGGGGGCATTATGGCTACACCTTC. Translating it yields CASSLQTRGHYGYTF.

Here the CDR3 DNA reads TGTGCCACCAGCTCACTTAGCGGGGGGGCTATCTACGAGCAGTACTTC. This encodes CATSSLSGGAIYEQYF. The rearrangement joins TRBV15 to TRBJ2-7; 11 bases are shared with TRBD2. The CDR3 is 16 residues long. Germline V CDR1 and CDR2: LNHNV, YYDKDF (reference sequence). Germline trimming cut 5 bases from V and 3 bases from J; bases unmatched to any gene: 9.

CDR3 amino acids: CASSFWTSGGAETQYF. CDR3 sequence (DNA): TGTGCCAGCAGTTTTTGGACTAGCGGGGGGGCAGAGACCCAGTACTTC. V is TRBV28 and J is TRBJ2-5; 15 positions match TRBD2. Germline V gene sequence: CDR1 MDHEN, CDR2 SYDVKM. The V gene end was trimmed by 3 bases and the J gene end by 4 bases; junction bases not matched to a gene: 3. The CDR3 length is 16 residues. Using reference TRBV28 and TRBJ2-5 for the parts outside the CDR3, the full variable domain is DVKVTQSSRYLVKRTGEKVFLECVQDMDHENMFWYRQDPGLGLRLIYFSYDVKMKEKGDIPEGYSVSREKKERFSLILESASTNQTSMYLCASSFWTSGGAETQYFGPGTRLLVL.

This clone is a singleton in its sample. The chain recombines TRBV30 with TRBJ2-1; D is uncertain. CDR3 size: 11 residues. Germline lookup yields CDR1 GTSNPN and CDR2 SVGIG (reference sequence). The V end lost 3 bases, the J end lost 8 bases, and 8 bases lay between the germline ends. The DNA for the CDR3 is TGTGCCTGGAGCAACGAGTATGAGCAGTTCTTC. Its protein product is CAWSNEYEQFF.

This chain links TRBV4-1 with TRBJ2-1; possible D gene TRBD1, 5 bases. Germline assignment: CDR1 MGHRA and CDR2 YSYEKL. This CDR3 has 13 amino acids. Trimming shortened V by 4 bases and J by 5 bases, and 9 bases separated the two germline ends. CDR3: CASSPTEDNEQFF. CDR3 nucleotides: TGCGCCAGCAGCCCGACAGAAGACAATGAGCAGTTCTTC.

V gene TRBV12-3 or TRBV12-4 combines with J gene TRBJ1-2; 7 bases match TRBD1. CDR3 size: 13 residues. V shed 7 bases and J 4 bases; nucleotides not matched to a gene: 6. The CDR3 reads CASNLGTAYGYTF. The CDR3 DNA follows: TGTGCCAGCAACCTAGGGACAGCCTATGGCTACACCTTC.

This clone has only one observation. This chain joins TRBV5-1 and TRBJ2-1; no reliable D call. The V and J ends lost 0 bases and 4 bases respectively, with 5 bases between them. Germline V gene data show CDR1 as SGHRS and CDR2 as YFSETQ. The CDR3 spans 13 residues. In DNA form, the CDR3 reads TGCGCCAGCAGCTTGGCCCGTTACAATGAGCAGTTCTTC. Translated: CASSLARYNEQFF.

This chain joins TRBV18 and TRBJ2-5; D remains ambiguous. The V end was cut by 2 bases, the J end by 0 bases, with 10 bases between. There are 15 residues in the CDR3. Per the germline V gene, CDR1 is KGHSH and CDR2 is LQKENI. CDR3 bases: TGTGCCAGCTCACCAGTCCAGGCTGACCAAGAGACCCAGTACTTC. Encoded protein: CASSPVQADQETQYF.

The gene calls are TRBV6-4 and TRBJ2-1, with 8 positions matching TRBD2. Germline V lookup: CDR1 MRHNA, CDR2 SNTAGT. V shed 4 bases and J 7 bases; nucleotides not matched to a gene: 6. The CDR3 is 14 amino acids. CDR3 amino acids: CASSALAGLNEQFF. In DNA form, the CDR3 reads TGTGCCAGCAGTGCCCTAGCGGGCCTTAATGAGCAGTTCTTC.

CDR3 loop: CASSADRFGRTEAFF. The CDR3 DNA sequence: TGCGCCAGCAGCGCTGACAGGTTTGGGAGAACTGAAGCTTTCTTT. The chain recombines TRBV5-1 with TRBJ1-1, with D perhaps matching TRBD1 (6 bases). V was shortened by 4 bases and J by 5 bases, with 18 bases between the two germline ends. The germline gives CDR1 SGHRS, CDR2 YFSETQ. The CDR3 totals 15 residues.

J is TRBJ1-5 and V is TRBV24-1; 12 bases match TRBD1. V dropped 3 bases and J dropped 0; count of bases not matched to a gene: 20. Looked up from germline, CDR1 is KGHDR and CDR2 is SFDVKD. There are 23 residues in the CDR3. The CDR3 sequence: CATSDKPGQGAYLEGGSNQPQHF. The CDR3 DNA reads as TGTGCCACCAGTGATAAACCGGGACAGGGGGCTTATTTGGAAGGTGGTAGCAATCAGCCCCAGCATTTT.

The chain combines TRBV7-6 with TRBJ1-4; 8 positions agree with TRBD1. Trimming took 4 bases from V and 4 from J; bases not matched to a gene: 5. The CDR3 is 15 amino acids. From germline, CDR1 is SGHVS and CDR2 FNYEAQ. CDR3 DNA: TGTGCCAGCAGCTCCCACAGGGGGGATAATGAAAAACTGTTTTTT. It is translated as CASSSHRGDNEKLFF.

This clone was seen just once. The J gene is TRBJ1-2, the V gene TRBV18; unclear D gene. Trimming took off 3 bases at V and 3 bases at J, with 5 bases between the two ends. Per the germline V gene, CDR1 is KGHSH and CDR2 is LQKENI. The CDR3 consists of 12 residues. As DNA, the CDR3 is TGTGCCAGCTCACCCGGGGACTATGGCTACACCTTC. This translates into CASSPGDYGYTF.

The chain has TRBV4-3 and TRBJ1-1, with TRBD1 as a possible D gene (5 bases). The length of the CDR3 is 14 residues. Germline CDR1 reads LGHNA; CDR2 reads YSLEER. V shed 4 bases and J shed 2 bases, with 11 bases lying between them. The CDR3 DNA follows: TGCGCCAGCAGCCGAAACCAGGGTAACACTGAAGCTTTCTTT. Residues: CASSRNQGNTEAFF.